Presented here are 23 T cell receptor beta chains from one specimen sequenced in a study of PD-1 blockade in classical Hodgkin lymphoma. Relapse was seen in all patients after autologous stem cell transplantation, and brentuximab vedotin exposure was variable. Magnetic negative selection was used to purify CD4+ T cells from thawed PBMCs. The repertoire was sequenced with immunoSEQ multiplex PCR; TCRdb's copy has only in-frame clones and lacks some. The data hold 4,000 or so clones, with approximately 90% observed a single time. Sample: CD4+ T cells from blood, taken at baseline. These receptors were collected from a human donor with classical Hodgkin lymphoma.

The CDR3 DNA is TGCGCCAGCAGCTTGGAGGGACAGGGGTACAATACGCAGTATTTT. This codes for CASSLEGQGYNTQYF. The chain uses TRBV5-1 and TRBJ2-3; TRBD1 agrees at 10 bases. Germline V gene sequence: CDR1 SGHRS, CDR2 YFSETQ. This CDR3 contains 15 residues. V lost 0 bases, J lost 7 bases, and 5 bases stayed unmatched.

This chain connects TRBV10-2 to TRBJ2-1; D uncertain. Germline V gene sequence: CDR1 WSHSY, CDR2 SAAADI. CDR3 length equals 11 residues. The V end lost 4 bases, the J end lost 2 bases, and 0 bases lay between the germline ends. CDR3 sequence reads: CASSAYNEQFF. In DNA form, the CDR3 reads TGCGCCAGCAGTGCCTACAATGAGCAGTTCTTC.

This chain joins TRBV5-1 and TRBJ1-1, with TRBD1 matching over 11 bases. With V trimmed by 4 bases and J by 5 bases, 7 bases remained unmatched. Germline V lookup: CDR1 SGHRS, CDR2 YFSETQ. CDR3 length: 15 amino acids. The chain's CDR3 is CASSLRTGGNTEAFF. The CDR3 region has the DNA TGCGCCAGCAGCCTCAGGACAGGGGGCAATACTGAAGCTTTCTTT. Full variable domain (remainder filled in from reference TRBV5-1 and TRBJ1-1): KAGVTQTPRYLIKTRGQQVTLSCSPISGHRSVSWYQQTPGQGLQFLFEYFSETQRNKGNFPGRFSGRQFSNSRSEMNVSTLELGDSALYLCASSLRTGGNTEAFFGQGTRLTVV.

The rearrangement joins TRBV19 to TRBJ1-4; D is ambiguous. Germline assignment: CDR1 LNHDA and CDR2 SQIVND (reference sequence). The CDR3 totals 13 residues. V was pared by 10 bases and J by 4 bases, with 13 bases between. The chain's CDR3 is CATKTANNEKLFF. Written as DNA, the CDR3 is TGTGCCACTAAGACCGCGAATAATGAAAAACTGTTTTTT. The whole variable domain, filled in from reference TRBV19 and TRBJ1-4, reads DGGITQSPKYLFRKEGQNVTLSCEQNLNHDAMYWYRQDPGQGLRLIYYSQIVNDFQKGDIAEGYSVSREKKESFPLTVTSAQKNPTAFYLCATKTANNEKLFFGSGTQLSVL.

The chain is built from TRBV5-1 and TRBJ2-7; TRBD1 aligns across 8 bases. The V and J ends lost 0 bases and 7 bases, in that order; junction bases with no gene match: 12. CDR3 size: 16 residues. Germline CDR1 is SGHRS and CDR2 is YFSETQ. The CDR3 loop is CASSLETVGTGGEQYF. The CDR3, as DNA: TGCGCCAGCAGCTTGGAAACTGTTGGGACAGGCGGGGAGCAGTACTTC.

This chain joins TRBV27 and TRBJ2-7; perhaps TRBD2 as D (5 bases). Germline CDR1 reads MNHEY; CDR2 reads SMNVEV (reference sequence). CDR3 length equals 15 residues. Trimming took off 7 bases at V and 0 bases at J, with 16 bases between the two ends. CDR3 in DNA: TGTGCCAGCATGTACCGGGGAAGGAGCTCCTACGAGCAGTACTTC. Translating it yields CASMYRGRSSYEQYF.

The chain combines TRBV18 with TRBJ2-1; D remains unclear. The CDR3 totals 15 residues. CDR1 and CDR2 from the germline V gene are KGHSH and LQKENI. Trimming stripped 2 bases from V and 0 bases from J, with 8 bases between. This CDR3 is CASSPSLSSYNEQFF. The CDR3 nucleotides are TGTGCCAGCTCACCATCTCTGAGCTCCTACAATGAGCAGTTCTTC.

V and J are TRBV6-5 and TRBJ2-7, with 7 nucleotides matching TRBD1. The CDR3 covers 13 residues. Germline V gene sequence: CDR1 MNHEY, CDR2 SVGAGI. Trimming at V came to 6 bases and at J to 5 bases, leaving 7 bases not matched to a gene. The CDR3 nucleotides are TGTGCCAGCAGCCCCGACAGGGTCCACGAGCAGTACTTC. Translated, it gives CASSPDRVHEQYF.

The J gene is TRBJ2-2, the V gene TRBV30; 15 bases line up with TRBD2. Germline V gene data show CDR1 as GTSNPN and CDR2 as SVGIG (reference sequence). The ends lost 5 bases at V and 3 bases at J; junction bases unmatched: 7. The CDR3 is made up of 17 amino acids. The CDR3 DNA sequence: TGTGCCTGGTCTTCCGGGACTAGCGGGGGGTACACCGGGGAGCTGTTTTTT. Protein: CAWSSGTSGGYTGELFF.

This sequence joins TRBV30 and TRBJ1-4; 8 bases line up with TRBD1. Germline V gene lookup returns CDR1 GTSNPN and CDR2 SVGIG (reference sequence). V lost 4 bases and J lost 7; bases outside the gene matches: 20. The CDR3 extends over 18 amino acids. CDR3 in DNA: TGTGCCTGGAAAGACCGGACAGGGCTACGGCCCAGGGGTGAAAAACTGTTTTTT. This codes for CAWKDRTGLRPRGEKLFF.

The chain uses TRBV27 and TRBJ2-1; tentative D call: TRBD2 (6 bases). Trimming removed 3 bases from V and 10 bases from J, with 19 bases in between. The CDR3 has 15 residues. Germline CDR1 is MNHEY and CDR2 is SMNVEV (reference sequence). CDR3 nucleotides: TGTGCCAGCAGTTTCGGCGGGGACCCCCCCGGGGAGCAGTTCTTC. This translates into CASSFGGDPPGEQFF.

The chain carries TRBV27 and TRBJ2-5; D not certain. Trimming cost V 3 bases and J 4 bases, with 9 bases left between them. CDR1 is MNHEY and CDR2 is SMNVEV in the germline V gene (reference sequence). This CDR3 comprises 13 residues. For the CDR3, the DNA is TGTGCCAGCAGTTTCTGGGGTCGAGAGACCCAGTACTTC. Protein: CASSFWGRETQYF.

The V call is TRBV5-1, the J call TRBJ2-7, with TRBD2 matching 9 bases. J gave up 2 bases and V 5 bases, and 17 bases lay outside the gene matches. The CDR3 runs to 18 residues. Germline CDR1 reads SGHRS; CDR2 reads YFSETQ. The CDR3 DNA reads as TGCGCCAGCAGACCGGGCGCGGGGGGGCCTTCAGGTACCTACGAGCAGTACTTC. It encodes CASRPGAGGPSGTYEQYF.

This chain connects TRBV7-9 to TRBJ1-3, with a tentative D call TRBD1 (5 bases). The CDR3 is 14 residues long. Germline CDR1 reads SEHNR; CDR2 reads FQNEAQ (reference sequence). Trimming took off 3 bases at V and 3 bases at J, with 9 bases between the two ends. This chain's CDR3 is CASSFPGGGNTIYF. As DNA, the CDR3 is TGTGCCAGCAGCTTCCCCGGGGGTGGAAACACCATATATTTT. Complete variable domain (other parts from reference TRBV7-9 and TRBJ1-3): DTGVSQNPRHKITKRGQNVTFRCDPISEHNRLYWYRQTLGQGPEFLTYFQNEAQLEKSRLLSDRFSAERPKGSFSTLEIQRTEQGDSAMYLCASSFPGGGNTIYFGEGSWLTVV.

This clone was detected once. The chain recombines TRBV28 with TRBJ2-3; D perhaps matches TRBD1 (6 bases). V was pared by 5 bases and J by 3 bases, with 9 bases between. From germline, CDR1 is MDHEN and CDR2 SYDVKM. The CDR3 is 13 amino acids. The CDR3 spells CASSPGETDTQYF. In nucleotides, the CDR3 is TGTGCCAGCAGTCCAGGGGAAACAGATACGCAGTATTTT.

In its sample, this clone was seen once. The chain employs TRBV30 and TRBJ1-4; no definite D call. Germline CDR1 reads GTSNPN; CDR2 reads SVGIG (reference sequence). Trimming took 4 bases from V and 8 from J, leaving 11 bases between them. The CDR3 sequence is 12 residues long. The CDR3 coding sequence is TGTGCCTGGATAACGGACGGCGAAAAACTGTTTTTT. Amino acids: CAWITDGEKLFF.

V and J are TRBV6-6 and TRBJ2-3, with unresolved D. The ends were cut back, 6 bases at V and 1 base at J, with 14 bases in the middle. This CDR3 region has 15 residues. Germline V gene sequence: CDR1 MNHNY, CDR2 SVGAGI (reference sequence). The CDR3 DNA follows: TGTGCCAGCAGCTCCCCGGAAGCAGGCACAGATACGCAGTATTTT. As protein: CASSSPEAGTDTQYF.

The CDR3 region is CAWRKAEQYF. The DNA for the CDR3 is TGTGCCTGGAGAAAAGCCGAGCAGTACTTC. The J gene is TRBJ2-7, the V gene TRBV30; D call uncertain. Trimming left V 3 bases short and J 6 bases short, with 6 bases between. The CDR3 contains 10 residues. Germline V gene lookup returns CDR1 GTSNPN and CDR2 SVGIG (reference sequence).

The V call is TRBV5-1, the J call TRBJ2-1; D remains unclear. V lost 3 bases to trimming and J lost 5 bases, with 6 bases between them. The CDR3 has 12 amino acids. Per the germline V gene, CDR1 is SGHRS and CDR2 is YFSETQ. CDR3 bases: TGCGCCAGCAGCTCGAATGACAATGAGCAGTTCTTC. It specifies CASSSNDNEQFF.

The CDR3 reads CASSRTGSSSGANVLTF. CDR3 DNA: TGCGCCAGCAGCCGGACAGGGTCAAGCTCTGGGGCCAACGTCCTGACTTTC. The chain links TRBV5-1 to TRBJ2-6; 8 positions agree with TRBD1. Germline trimming cut 4 bases from V and 0 bases from J; bases unmatched to any gene: 6. The germline V gene has CDR1 SGHRS and CDR2 YFSETQ. The length of the CDR3 is 17 residues.

This chain's CDR3 is CASSYDRGLFTDTQYF. The DNA for the CDR3 is TGTGCCAGCAGTTACGACAGGGGCCTATTCACAGATACGCAGTATTTT. This chain joins TRBV6-6 and TRBJ2-3; 8 bases line up with TRBD1. The CDR3 covers 16 residues. CDR1 is MNHNY and CDR2 is SVGAGI in the germline V gene (reference sequence). The V gene end was trimmed by 2 bases and the J gene end by 2 bases; junction bases not matched to a gene: 6.

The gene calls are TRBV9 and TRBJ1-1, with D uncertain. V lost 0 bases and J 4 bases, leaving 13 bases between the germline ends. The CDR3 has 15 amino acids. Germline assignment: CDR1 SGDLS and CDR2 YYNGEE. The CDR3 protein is CASSVGGKPPTEAFF. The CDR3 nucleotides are TGTGCCAGCAGCGTAGGTGGCAAGCCACCCACTGAAGCTTTCTTT. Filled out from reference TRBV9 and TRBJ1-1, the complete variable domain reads DSGVTQTPKHLITATGQRVTLRCSPRSGDLSVYWYQQSLDQGLQFLIQYYNGEERAKGNILERFSAQQFPDLHSELNLSSLELGDSALYFCASSVGGKPPTEAFFGQGTRLTVV.

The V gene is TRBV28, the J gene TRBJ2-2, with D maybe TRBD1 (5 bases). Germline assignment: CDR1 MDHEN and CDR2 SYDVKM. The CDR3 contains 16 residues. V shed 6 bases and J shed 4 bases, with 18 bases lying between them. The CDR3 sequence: CASRLPKGVGTGELFF. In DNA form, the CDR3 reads TGTGCCAGCAGACTACCGAAAGGGGTGGGCACCGGGGAGCTGTTTTTT.